One sample yielded the 27 T cell receptor beta chains listed below, sequenced in a study of T cells after yellow fever vaccination (dated by TCRdb to between 2019 and 2020). The label giving this sample's treatment or condition can be read as: live attenuated yellow fever vaccine strain. The library was obtained by 5' RACE. The instrument given in TCRdb is Illumina HiSeq 2500. TCRdb passed the public sequencing reads through fastp at Q25 and MiXCR, retaining productive beta sequences. Identical CDR3 protein sequences are pooled into one entry, listed with their most common genes and DNA. Here the sample has around 250,000 distinct CDR3 sequences; about 7% occur a single time. Roughly 0.9% of the sample belongs to the ten largest clones. The sample in question was CD4+ T cells sorted from PBMCs, obtained 15 days after the yellow fever booster vaccination. The receptors were sampled from a man under 40 who received the YFV17D yellow fever vaccine.

The table lists this clonotype with a few counts. The chain joins TRBV4-3 to TRBJ2-7, with 7 positions matching TRBD2. The CDR3 has 16 amino acids. The V segment lost 0 bases and the J segment 2 bases; nucleotides outside the gene matches: 7. CDR1 and CDR2 (germline): LGHNA, YSLEER. The CDR3 spells CASSQESAGVPYEQYF. The CDR3 region has the DNA TGCGCCAGCAGCCAAGAGTCGGCGGGGGTCCCCTACGAGCAGTACTTC.

A note on this clonotype: With a much larger clone just one base away, this may be a read error. The gene calls are TRBV20-1 and TRBJ2-7, with D possibly being TRBD1 (6 bases). Germline V gene lookup returns CDR1 DFQATT and CDR2 SNEGSKA (reference sequence). This CDR3 has 12 residues. As DNA, the CDR3 is TGCAGTGCTTCCCGGGACAACTACAAGCAGTACTTC. Amino acid sequence: CSASRDNYKQYF.

V gene TRBV20-1 combines with J gene TRBJ2-1; 7 nucleotides agree with TRBD2. Trimming cost V 4 bases and J 3 bases; bases outside gene matches: 6. CDR1 is DFQATT, CDR2 SNEGSKA, per germline (reference sequence). CDR3 length equals 14 residues. CDR3 loop: CSATRLALYNEQFF. CDR3 DNA: TGCAGTGCTACCCGACTAGCCCTCTACAATGAGCAGTTCTTC.

This clonotype was picked up many times. The chain couples TRBV20-1 to TRBJ2-5; TRBD1 aligns across 7 bases. The germline V gene has CDR1 DFQATT and CDR2 SNEGSKA (reference sequence). V lost 3 bases and J lost 0; bases outside the gene matches: 4. This CDR3 is 14 amino acids long. The CDR3 reads CSARGTAYQETQYF. CDR3 DNA: TGCAGTGCTAGGGGGACAGCGTACCAAGAGACCCAGTACTTC.

The J gene is TRBJ2-4, the V gene TRBV30, with D uncertain. The germline CDR1 and CDR2 sequences are GTSNPN and SVGIG (reference sequence). V lost 4 bases to trimming and J lost 0 bases, with 7 bases between them. CDR3 size: 13 residues. CDR3 nucleotides: TGTGCCTGGAACGCCCCAGCCAAAAACATTCAGTACTTC. Protein product: CAWNAPAKNIQYF.

This clonotype was seen only a few times. The chain links TRBV10-3 to TRBJ2-1; D is ambiguous. Germline V gives CDR1 ENHRY, CDR2 SYGVKD. The V gene lost 7 bases and the J gene lost 6 bases, with 13 bases spanning the gap. The CDR3 loop spans 13 amino acids. The CDR3 coding sequence is TGTGCCATCACGGCTGAGAACGCCAATGAGCAGTTCTTC. As protein: CAITAENANEQFF.

The genes are TRBV4-1 and TRBJ2-5; a possible D gene is TRBD1 (6 bases). V shed 4 bases and J shed 4 bases, with 13 bases lying between them. CDR3 size: 14 residues. The germline V gene has CDR1 MGHRA and CDR2 YSYEKL. The CDR3, as DNA: TGCGCCAGCAGCCCGGGACACCCGGGAGAGACCCAGTACTTC. It codes for CASSPGHPGETQYF.

This clonotype was observed at least ten times. The CDR3 spells CASSLSGGSSYNEQFF. CDR3 coding DNA: TGCGCCAGCAGCTTGAGCGGGGGTAGCTCCTACAATGAGCAGTTCTTC. The chain links TRBV5-1 to TRBJ2-1; 8 bases fit TRBD2. Germline V CDR1 and CDR2: SGHRS, YFSETQ. The CDR3 has 16 residues. Trimming removed 1 base from V and 0 bases from J; junction bases left unmatched: 3.

The chain recombines TRBV7-2 with TRBJ2-1; D not certain. The ends were cut back, 7 bases at V and 9 bases at J, with 16 bases in the middle. Germline V gene lookup returns CDR1 SGHTA and CDR2 FQGNSA. CDR3 length: 13 residues. The CDR3 DNA reads as TGTGCCAGCACCGTAGGACCCTCTGCTGAGCAGTTCTTC. This encodes CASTVGPSAEQFF.

In its sample, this clonotype was seen a few times. The chain links TRBV5-1 to TRBJ2-1; D possibly corresponds to TRBD2 (6 bases). CDR3 length: 14 amino acids. Germline CDR1 reads SGHRS; CDR2 reads YFSETQ. V was trimmed by 5 bases and J by 7 bases, leaving 16 bases between them. DNA of the CDR3: TGCGCCAGCAGGGTGGCGGGGAGAACAAATGAGCAGTTCTTC. Translating it yields CASRVAGRTNEQFF.

This clonotype occurred many times. The chain recombines TRBV19 with TRBJ1-1, with 9 bases that match TRBD1. The V segment lost 3 bases and the J segment 1 base; nucleotides outside the gene matches: 3. Germline V CDR1 and CDR2: LNHDA, SQIVND (reference sequence). The CDR3 is 15 amino acids. The CDR3 protein is CASSIGTGTNTEAFF. CDR3 nucleotide sequence: TGTGCCAGTAGTATCGGGACAGGGACGAACACTGAAGCTTTCTTT. Looking up the rest from reference TRBV19 and TRBJ1-1 gives the full variable domain: DGGITQSPKYLFRKEGQNVTLSCEQNLNHDAMYWYRQDPGQGLRLIYYSQIVNDFQKGDIAEGYSVSREKKESFPLTVTSAQKNPTAFYLCASSIGTGTNTEAFFGQGTRLTVV.

This clonotype was found many times. This sequence joins TRBV20-1 and TRBJ1-1; TRBD1 matches at 7 bases. CDR1 is DFQATT and CDR2 is SNEGSKA in the germline V gene (reference sequence). Unmatched junction bases numbered 17, after V lost 6 bases and J lost 7 bases. The CDR3 length is 15 residues. The CDR3: CSAQSPQGSGDEAFF. Here the CDR3 DNA reads TGCAGTGCACAATCCCCACAGGGGAGCGGGGATGAAGCTTTCTTT.

This clonotype came up many times. The chain joins TRBV15 to TRBJ2-3; D could derive from TRBD1 or TRBD2 (5 bases each). CDR3 size: 16 residues. In germline, CDR1 is LNHNV, CDR2 YYDKDF (reference sequence). V shed 1 base and J shed 2 bases, with 13 bases lying between them. The CDR3 coding sequence is TGTGCCACCAGCAGAGCGAGGGGCCCCTTCACAGATACGCAGTATTTT. The encoded protein is CATSRARGPFTDTQYF.

As for this clonotype: This may stem from a read error, because a much larger clone lies one nucleotide away. The chain combines TRBV3-1 with TRBJ2-1; D is possibly TRBD1 (6 bases). This CDR3 comprises 14 residues. Germline loops: CDR1 LGHDT, CDR2 YNNKEL (reference sequence). The CDR3 DNA reads TGTGCCAGCAGCCACGCCAGACGGGACAATGAGCAGCTCTTC. As protein: CASSHARRDNEQLF.

In this sample, this clonotype turned up many times. The chain recombines TRBV21-1 with TRBJ2-7; the table's D gene call, TRBD1, was not cross checked with the DNA. TRBV21-1 corresponds to a pseudogene. The CDR3 length is 17 residues. CDR3 in amino acids: CASSKVVPTGRSYEQYF. The CDR3 coding sequence is TGTGCCAGCAGCAAAGTAGTACCGACAGGCCGCTCCTACGAGCAGTACTTC.

In its sample, this clonotype was seen many times. The chain joins TRBV15 to TRBJ1-5; D perhaps matches TRBD1 (6 bases). Trimming removed 4 bases from V and 6 bases from J, with 10 bases in between. Germline V gene data show CDR1 as LNHNV and CDR2 as YYDKDF (reference sequence). The length of the CDR3 is 13 residues. CDR3 in amino acids: CATSTRGGQPQHF. In DNA form, the CDR3 reads TGTGCCACCAGCACGAGGGGGGGTCAGCCCCAGCATTTT.

There are a few counts of this clonotype. This rearrangement joins TRBV2 to TRBJ2-1; 14 bases map to TRBD2. The J segment lost 5 bases and the V segment lost 8 bases, leaving 17 bases of the junction unmatched. Germline V gene sequence: CDR1 SNHLY, CDR2 FYNNEI. This CDR3 spans 19 amino acids. The CDR3 sequence is CASHDVTGTSGSHHNEQFF. CDR3 DNA sequence: TGTGCCAGCCATGACGTGACCGGGACTAGCGGGAGCCACCACAATGAGCAGTTCTTC.

The gene calls are TRBV21-1 and TRBJ2-5. TRBV21-1 is listed as a pseudogene. The CDR3 totals 18 residues. The CDR3 region is CASSKVGLSAWYQETQYF. Written as DNA, the CDR3 is TGTGCCAGCAGCAAAGTAGGGTTGAGCGCGTGGTACCAAGAGACCCAGTACTTC.

This clonotype was seen only a few times. The DNA for the CDR3 is TGCAGTGCTAGAGCTAGCGGGCTCTCCTACGAGCAGTACTTC. Its protein product is CSARASGLSYEQYF. This chain joins TRBV20-1 and TRBJ2-7, with 8 bases identical to TRBD2. The V gene end was trimmed by 1 base and the J gene end by 0 bases; junction bases not matched to a gene: 2. Looked up from germline, CDR1 is DFQATT and CDR2 is SNEGSKA (reference sequence). The CDR3 sequence is 14 residues long.

This clonotype was counted between two and nine times. V gene TRBV18 combines with J gene TRBJ2-7; 13 bases are a match to TRBD2. The CDR3 extends over 16 amino acids. V lost 3 bases to trimming and J lost 2 bases; unmatched junction nucleotides: 4. Germline-derived CDR1 and CDR2 are KGHSH and LQKENI. CDR3 in amino acids: CASSPPTSGRTYEQYF. CDR3 DNA sequence: TGTGCCAGCTCACCTCCGACTAGCGGGAGGACCTACGAGCAGTACTTC.

The rearrangement uses TRBV27 and TRBJ2-1; D is unresolved. CDR1 is MNHEY, CDR2 SMNVEV, per germline (reference sequence). With 6 bases removed from V and 7 bases from J, the gap between germline ends came to 13 bases. There are 13 residues in the CDR3. The CDR3 is CASSPLDLNEQFF. As DNA, the CDR3 is TGTGCCAGCAGCCCGTTAGATTTGAATGAGCAGTTCTTC.

The sample holds a few counts of this clonotype. The rearrangement uses TRBV20-1 and TRBJ2-2; TRBD2 agrees at 9 bases. CDR1 and CDR2 (germline): DFQATT, SNEGSKA (reference sequence). Trimming at V came to 3 bases and at J to 4 bases, leaving 9 bases not matched to a gene. The CDR3 consists of 16 residues. The CDR3 protein is CSARTLAGGFTGELFF. CDR3 bases: TGCAGTGCTAGGACCCTCGCGGGAGGGTTCACCGGGGAGCTGTTTTTT.

This clonotype turned up a few times. The V gene is TRBV15, the J gene TRBJ2-2, with a possible D match to TRBD2 (7 bases). This CDR3 comprises 13 residues. The V end lost 7 bases, the J end lost 6 bases, and 12 bases lay between the germline ends. The V gene's germline CDR1 is LNHNV and CDR2 YYDKDF (reference sequence). The CDR3 loop is CATNRGAPGELFF. As DNA, the CDR3 is TGTGCCACCAACCGGGGGGCCCCCGGGGAGCTGTTTTTT. The full variable domain, its missing parts supplied by reference TRBV15 and TRBJ2-2, is DAMVIQNPRYQVTQFGKPVTLSCSQTLNHNVMYWYQQKSSQAPKLLFHYYDKDFNNEADTPDNFQSRRPNTSFCFLDIRSPGLGDTAMYLCATNRGAPGELFFGEGSRLTVL.

The sample holds many counts of this clonotype. V gene TRBV12-5 combines with J gene TRBJ2-1, with TRBD2 identical over 8 bases. This CDR3 spans 16 amino acids. Germline V CDR1 and CDR2: LGHNT, FRNRAP. The V gene end was trimmed by 2 bases and the J gene end by 4 bases; junction bases not matched to a gene: 7. This chain's CDR3 is CASGLSSRLAYNEQFF. As DNA, the CDR3 is TGTGCTAGTGGTTTGTCTTCACGACTAGCGTACAATGAGCAGTTCTTC.

This clonotype has a handful of counts. The chain couples TRBV12-3 or TRBV12-4 to TRBJ2-1, with D possibly TRBD1 on 6 matching bases. The length of the CDR3 is 16 residues. The V end lost 6 bases, the J end lost 5 bases, and 20 bases lay between the germline ends. The CDR3 sequence: CASSRTGTLRNNEQFF. CDR3 nucleotides: TGTGCCAGCAGCCGAACCGGGACATTACGGAACAATGAGCAGTTCTTC.

This clonotype was observed at least ten times. This chain uses TRBV20-1 with TRBJ1-4, with 7 bases that match TRBD1. Germline V gene data show CDR1 as DFQATT and CDR2 as SNEGSKA (reference sequence). The CDR3 runs to 15 residues. V shed 3 bases and J 7 bases; nucleotides not matched to a gene: 11. In DNA, the CDR3 is TGCAGTGCTAGTAGGGCAGGGGGTGTTGGTGAAAAACTGTTTTTT. It encodes CSASRAGGVGEKLFF.

The CDR3 protein is CASSLAGEGQPQHF. CDR3 coding DNA: TGTGCCAGCAGCTTGGCAGGGGAGGGTCAGCCCCAGCATTTT. The rearrangement links TRBV5-4 to TRBJ1-5, with D tentatively TRBD1 (6 bases). The CDR3 length is 14 residues. V gave up 0 bases and J gave up 6 bases, with 10 bases separating them. Per the germline V gene, CDR1 is SGHNT and CDR2 is YYREEE (reference sequence).